The entry that follows covers one TCR beta chain sequence. CDR3 length: 17 residues. The record originates from a study of blood T cell repertoires in COVID-19. This table comes from immunoSEQ multiplex PCR, and its TCRdb copy is limited to in-frame clones, with some not included. The sample includes more than 250,000 clones, around 87% seen only once; the top ten take roughly 5.2%. Sequenced sample: PBMCs or T cells enriched from blood (not recorded which). The clonotype originates from a woman in her 30s who had recovered from COVID-19. The V call is TRBV12-2, the J call TRBJ1-4. TRBV12-2 is shown as a pseudogene. The CDR3 is CASRLEGGAATNEKLFF. As DNA, the CDR3 is TGTGCAAGTCGCTTAGAGGGAGGGGCTGCAACTAATGAAAAACTGTTTTTT.